Each of the 17 T cell receptor delta chains below was sequenced from the same sample in a study of Vγ9Vδ2 T cells in congenital toxoplasmosis. TRGC- and TRDC-specific primers primed one-tube template-switch reverse transcription to make cDNA. The TRGC primer was designed to bind both TRGC1 and TRGC2 constant genes. TCRdb made new clone calls on the reads using CATT. Among over 400 delta-chain clones, roughly two fifths were seen once, and the ten largest hold around 30%. Material for sequencing was gamma-delta T cells from blood. These receptors were collected from a child younger than 10 born to a mother with Toxoplasma gondii infection during pregnancy, either congenitally infected or uninfected (not recorded which).

In the case of this clone: It differs at one base from a far larger clone, so likely a read error. J is TRDJ2 and V is TRDV1, with 11 bases that match TRDD3. CDR1 is TSWWSYY and CDR2 is QGS in the germline V gene. This CDR3 has 21 residues. V lost 2 bases and J lost 2; bases outside the gene matches: 16. Here the CDR3 reads CALGEKSRLGDKFVLTAQLFF. As DNA, the CDR3 is TGTGCTCTTGGGGAAAAGTCCCGACTGGGGGATAAGTTTGTGTTGACAGCACAACTCTTCTTT.

In this sample, this clone turned up a few times. The chain joins TRDV1 to TRDJ2; TRDD3 matches at 12 bases. Germline CDR1 and CDR2: TSWWSYY and QGS. V lost 1 base and J lost 7; bases outside the gene matches: 25. The CDR3 is 23 residues long. The CDR3 is CALGEPVPFPAYWGIQAEAQLFF. The CDR3 DNA reads TGTGCTCTTGGGGAACCGGTTCCCTTTCCTGCTTACTGGGGGATACAGGCGGAAGCACAACTCTTCTTT.

Worth noting for this clone: A far larger clone is one base from this, pointing to a likely read error. The chain is built from TRDV1 and TRDJ1; tentatively, D is TRDD3 (5 bases). Germline V gene sequence: CDR1 TSWWSYY, CDR2 QGS. With 7 bases removed from V and 4 bases from J, the gap between germline ends came to 16 bases. This CDR3 has 14 amino acids. The DNA of the CDR3 is TGTGCTCTTGTGAACCTTGATTGGGGCGATAAACTCATCTTT. Translated: CALVNLDWGDKLIF.

Of note for this clone: This is likely an artifact of a read error, given a far larger clone one base away. Within the sample, other DNA sequences also encode this same CDR3. The chain links TRDV2 to TRDJ3, with 11 bases fitting TRDD3. V lost 0 bases, J lost 0 bases, and 18 bases stayed unmatched. This CDR3 is built from 24 residues. Germline lookup yields CDR1 GEAIGNYY and CDR2 EKD. CDR3 protein: CACDTVLGDTPPHTYSWDTRQMFF. The CDR3, as DNA: TGTGCCTGTGACACCGTTCTGGGGGATACCCCGCCGCATACCTACTCCTGGGACACCCGACAGATGTTTTTC.

As regards this clone: One base separates it from a far larger clone, so it is likely a read error. The chain links TRDV1 to TRDJ2, with TRDD3 matching over 11 bases. Germline trimming cut 2 bases from V and 4 bases from J; bases unmatched to any gene: 18. This CDR3 is built from 21 residues. Germline V CDR1 and CDR2: TSWWSYY, QGS. This CDR3 reads CALGEKSRLGDKFGWTAQLFF. In nucleotides, the CDR3 is TGTGCTCTTGGGGAAAAGTCCCGACTGGGGGATAAGTTTGGGTGGACAGCACAACTCTTCTTT.

To note about this clone: A much bigger clone sits one base away, suggesting this may be a read error. V is TRDV1 and J is TRDJ1; 13 nucleotides line up with TRDD3. Germline V gene sequence: CDR1 TSWWSYY, CDR2 QGS. CDR3 length: 24 residues. J lost 5 bases, V lost 1 base, and 28 bases had no gene match. The CDR3 DNA is TGTGCTCTTGGGGAACACTTCCGTATAAACGTGGAAGGCCCTATACTGGGGGATACGGATAAACTCATCTTT. Translating gives CALGEHFRINVEGPILGDTDKLIF.

Comment on this clone: A read error likely explains this, since a far larger clone differs by one base. This CDR3 is also generated by other DNA sequences in the sample. The chain has TRDV1 and TRDJ1, with D possibly matching TRDD3 (5 bases). CDR3 length: 14 amino acids. V was shortened by 5 bases and J by 4 bases, with 14 bases between the two germline ends. Germline-derived CDR1 and CDR2 are TSWWSYY and QGS. DNA of the CDR3: TGTGCTCTTGGGAACCTCGATTGGGGCGATAAACTCATCTTT. Translating gives CALGNLDWGDKLIF.

As to this clone: TCRdb attributes to this sequence the protein of a much larger clone, which differs from the DNA translation at residue 9; a read error is likely, and the protein displayed is translated from the DNA. The genes are TRDV1 and TRDJ1; D remains ambiguous. The CDR3 consists of 15 residues. Germline V gene data show CDR1 as TSWWSYY and CDR2 as QGS. The ends were cut back, 0 bases at V and 10 bases at J, with 18 bases in the middle. CDR3 in amino acids: CALGELTTHGTTLIF. In nucleotides, the CDR3 is TGTGCTCTTGGGGAACTGACCACACATGGCACGACACTCATCTTT.

Details on this clone: Given a far larger clone just one base away, this is likely a sequencing read error. The rearrangement links TRDV1 to TRDJ1, with D tentatively TRDD2 (6 bases). V dropped 5 bases and J dropped 0 bases, with 40 bases sitting between them. Germline CDR1 is TSWWSYY and CDR2 is QGS. The CDR3 covers 24 residues. This CDR3 reads CALGTYAPTPWAIRRPFYTDKLIF. The CDR3 DNA sequence: TGTGCTCTTGGGACCTACGCTCCTACTCCCTGGGCGATAAGGCGGCCGTTTTACACCGATAAACTCATCTTT.

Regarding this clone: Translating this DNA gives a protein that differs at residue 5 from the TCRdb one, which belongs to a much larger clone; a read error is likely, and the protein shown is this translation. The rearrangement joins TRAV29/DV5 to TRDJ1; D remains ambiguous. Germline loops: CDR1 NSMFDY, CDR2 ISSIKDK. V was shortened by 1 base and J by 2 bases, with 15 bases between the two germline ends. The CDR3 consists of 15 residues. The DNA for the CDR3 is TGTGCAGCAAGCATGCGGGGCCGGTTTACCGATAAACTCATCTTT. Translated: CAASMRGRFTDKLIF.

The sample holds a few counts of this clone. A far larger clone lies a single base away; this is likely a read error. The chain recombines TRAV38-2/DV8 with TRDJ1; possibly TRDD2 for D (6 bases). The V end was cut by 0 bases, the J end by 3 bases, with 27 bases between. The CDR3 runs 20 residues. The germline CDR1 and CDR2 sequences are TSESDYY and QEAYKQQN. The CDR3 coding sequence is TGTGCTTATAGGAGCGCGGACAATCCTACAGTGAGACGCTCGGCCGATAAACTCATCTTT. This translates into CAYRSADNPTVRRSADKLIF.

Concerning this clone: This sequence is one base from a far larger clone and is likely a read error. The sample has other DNA sequences that encode this CDR3 too. V and J are TRDV1 and TRDJ1, with 7 bases aligning to TRDD3. CDR1 is TSWWSYY and CDR2 is QGS in the germline V gene. CDR3 length: 15 amino acids. CDR3 amino acids: CALGEGSGYTDKLIF. CDR3 coding DNA: TGTGCTCTTGGGGAAGGTTCGGGATACACAGATAAACTCATCTTT.

By share, this clone counts as hyperexpanded. Other DNA sequences within the sample encode an identical CDR3. The chain recombines TRDV1 with TRDJ1, with D possibly matching TRDD3 (5 bases). Germline V CDR1 and CDR2: TSWWSYY, QGS. The CDR3 contains 14 residues. V dropped 5 bases and J dropped 4 bases, with 14 bases sitting between them. The CDR3 loop reads CALGNLDWGDKLIF. The CDR3 DNA is TGTGCTCTTGGGAACCTTGATTGGGGCGATAAACTCATCTTT.

On this clone: This is likely an artifact of a read error, given a far larger clone one base away. Other DNA sequences in the sample encode the same CDR3. This sequence joins TRDV2 and TRDJ1; TRDD2 might be the D (6 bases). Germline V gene lookup returns CDR1 GEAIGNYY and CDR2 EKD. V was clipped by 1 base and J by 7 bases, with 15 bases between them. The CDR3 is made up of 14 amino acids. CDR3 sequence: CACDTGEPSLKLIF. In nucleotides, the CDR3 is TGTGCCTGTGACACAGGGGAACCTTCCCTTAAACTCATCTTT.

Sample share makes this clone large. The V call is TRDV1, the J call TRDJ1; 9 nucleotides line up with TRDD2. The CDR3 spans 20 residues. The J segment lost 4 bases and the V segment lost 4 bases, leaving 22 bases of the junction unmatched. Germline lookup yields CDR1 TSWWSYY and CDR2 QGS. CDR3 DNA sequence: TGTGCTCTTGGGGCCGGCCTTCCTACGATCGTTGGATTGGAGATCGATAAACTCATCTTT. Its translation is CALGAGLPTIVGLEIDKLIF.

This clone is hyperexpanded (1% or more) within its sample. Other nucleotide sequences in the sample specify the same CDR3. This rearrangement joins TRAV29/DV5 to TRDJ1, with 11 nucleotides matching TRDD3. The CDR3 spans 16 residues. CDR1 and CDR2 from the germline V gene are NSMFDY and ISSIKDK. V lost 5 bases, J lost 5 bases, and 14 bases stayed unmatched. The CDR3, as DNA: TGTGCAGCCCGGGTACAAGTTTACTGGGGGATAGATAAACTCATCTTT. Amino acids: CAARVQVYWGIDKLIF.

This clone was recorded a few times. Given a much more abundant clone one base away, this may be a read error. The V call is TRDV1, the J call TRDJ1; possibly TRDD2 for D (6 bases). The V gene's germline CDR1 is TSWWSYY and CDR2 QGS. The CDR3 has 19 amino acids. Trimming stripped 2 bases from V and 5 bases from J, with 27 bases between. The CDR3 protein is CALGEVERPTVIRPDKLIF. CDR3 DNA: TGTGCTCTTGGGGAAGTGGAGCGTCCTACGGTGATTCGACCTGATAAACTCATCTTT.